Following are 29 T cell receptor beta chains from one sample sequenced in a study of blood T cells in healthy people across ages. Next came a second PCR, run for about 6 to 12 cycles, which used a sample-barcoded 5' primer along with a J-beta primer mix. TCRdb recomputed calls from the 5' RACE reads with MiXCR, one row per CDR3 protein. This sample has about 1.6 million distinct CDR3 sequences, with about 31% found just once. The material sequenced was blood. Receptors originate from a woman in her twenties or thirties in good health.

The chain recombines TRBV9 with TRBJ2-7; 7 bases map to TRBD1. CDR1 is SGDLS, CDR2 YYNGEE, per germline. The CDR3 has 15 residues. The junction had 6 bases not matched to a gene; V was cut back by 0 bases and J by 3 bases. DNA for the CDR3: TGTGCCAGCAGCGTAGAAGGGACAGAGGGCTACGAGCAGTACTTC. Translation: CASSVEGTEGYEQYF.

The chain is built from TRBV7-2 and TRBJ2-7; 7 bases are a match to TRBD2. Looked up from germline, CDR1 is SGHTA and CDR2 is FQGNSA. The CDR3 is made up of 16 amino acids. V was clipped by 2 bases and J by 3 bases; unmatched bases: 10. CDR3 in DNA: TGTACCAGCAGCTTATTTCGAACTAGCGCAAACTACGAGCAGTACTTC. Amino acid sequence: CTSSLFRTSANYEQYF.

This clonotype was picked up a small number of times. CDR3 coding DNA: TGTGCCAGCAGCCCCCGACTAGCGGGGGTAAACAATGAGCAGTTCTTC. Translation gives CASSPRLAGVNNEQFF. The chain joins TRBV14 to TRBJ2-1; 12 bases match TRBD2. The CDR3 runs to 16 residues. V lost 4 bases, J lost 5 bases, and 6 bases stayed unmatched. Germline lookup yields CDR1 SGHDN and CDR2 FVKESK.

Only one count was recorded for this clonotype. V is TRBV12-3 or TRBV12-4 and J is TRBJ2-7, with TRBD2 identical over 8 bases. J was trimmed by 2 bases and V by 5 bases; bases with no gene match: 8. The CDR3 sequence is 15 residues long. CDR3 bases: TGTGCCAGCAGTATAACTAGCGGTAACCCCTACGAGCAGTACTTC. Translation: CASSITSGNPYEQYF.

This clonotype was detected only a few times. The genes are TRBV7-9 and TRBJ2-2; no clear D gene. The germline gives CDR1 SEHNR, CDR2 FQNEAQ (reference sequence). The CDR3 has 14 amino acids. V was pared by 1 base and J by 3 bases, with 6 bases between. CDR3 DNA: TGTGCCAGCAGCTTAGGGTCCTACACCGGGGAGCTGTTTTTT. Translation: CASSLGSYTGELFF.

The chain combines TRBV7-9 with TRBJ1-1, with D perhaps matching TRBD1 (5 bases). The germline CDR1 and CDR2 sequences are SEHNR and FQNEAQ (reference sequence). This CDR3 region has 15 residues. V shed 1 base and J shed 5 bases, with 14 bases lying between them. CDR3 nucleotides: TGTGCCAGCAGCTTAGAAGAGGGGCTCGAGACTGAAGCTTTCTTT. Its protein is CASSLEEGLETEAFF.

There are many counts of this clonotype. The junction shows a germline mismatch at one end, possibly a read error. This chain links TRBV3-1 with TRBJ2-3; D ambiguous. CDR1 and CDR2 from the germline V gene are LGHDT and YNNKEL (reference sequence). This CDR3 contains 14 residues. The CDR3 spells CASSPLGSTDTQYF. The CDR3, as DNA: TGCGCCAGCAGCCCTCTTGGGAGCACAGATACGCAGTATTTT.

This clonotype has just a few counts. This sequence joins TRBV20-1 and TRBJ2-1; 11 bases fit TRBD2. The CDR3 totals 13 residues. CDR1 and CDR2 (germline): DFQATT, SNEGSKA (reference sequence). After removal of 4 bases from V and 8 bases from J, the junction contained 4 bases not matched to a gene. The CDR3 sequence is CSAKGLAVYEQFF. The DNA for the CDR3 is TGCAGTGCTAAGGGACTAGCGGTTTATGAGCAGTTCTTC.

This chain links TRBV5-4 with TRBJ1-4; no clear D. Per the germline V gene, CDR1 is SGHNT and CDR2 is YYREEE (reference sequence). This CDR3 is built from 15 residues. V was pared by 9 bases and J by 0 bases, with 15 bases between. The CDR3 bases are TGTGCCATCCACCCATTGGCAACAACTAATGAAAAACTGTTTTTT. This translates into CAIHPLATTNEKLFF.

This clonotype was seen a few times. The CDR3: CASTIWPAGRANTGELFF. The CDR3 DNA follows: TGTGCCAGCACCATATGGCCAGCGGGGAGAGCGAACACCGGGGAGCTGTTTTTT. The V and J genes are TRBV12-3 or TRBV12-4 and TRBJ2-2; 7 bases match TRBD2. V was pared by 7 bases and J by 0 bases, with 14 bases of the junction left unmatched. This CDR3 is 18 amino acids long.

The chain couples TRBV3-1 to TRBJ1-2; unclear D gene. This CDR3 spans 17 amino acids. V lost 4 bases and J 1 base, leaving 19 bases between the germline ends. The germline V gene has CDR1 LGHDT and CDR2 YNNKEL (reference sequence). CDR3 protein: CASSPQASRGDNYGYTF. For the CDR3, the DNA is TGTGCCAGCAGCCCCCAGGCGTCACGCGGAGATAACTATGGCTACACCTTC.

This clonotype was picked up a small number of times. V and J are TRBV6-2 or TRBV6-3 and TRBJ1-5, with no clear D. Trimming pared 0 bases from V and 6 bases from J, leaving 6 bases between. CDR3 size: 13 residues. The germline gives CDR1 MNHEY, CDR2 SVGEGT. As DNA, the CDR3 is TGTGCCAGCAGTTACTCGACTGGTCAGCCCCAGCATTTT. This codes for CASSYSTGQPQHF.

The genes are TRBV10-3 and TRBJ2-2, with D tentatively TRBD1 or TRBD2 (6 bases each). Germline-derived CDR1 and CDR2 are ENHRY and SYGVKD. V lost 6 bases and J lost 4, with 18 bases in between. The CDR3 consists of 16 residues. CDR3 DNA: TGTGCCATCAGATCTGGGGGGCAGGAGGCCACCGGGGAGCTGTTTTTT. The encoded protein is CAIRSGGQEATGELFF.

This clonotype was detected only a few times. The genes are TRBV15 and TRBJ2-7; no firm D call. The tail of the sequence fits TRBJ2-4 better, so the J call may be wrong. CDR3 length: 12 residues. CDR1 LNHNV and CDR2 YYDKDF come from the germline V gene (reference sequence). CDR3 in amino acids: CATSREGNIQYF. In nucleotides, the CDR3 is TGTGCCACCAGCAGAGAGGGGAACATTCAGTACTTC.

The V call is TRBV7-2, the J call TRBJ1-2, with D perhaps TRBD1 (6 bases). V shed 3 bases and J shed 5 bases, with 16 bases lying between them. In germline, CDR1 is SGHTA, CDR2 FQGNSA. The CDR3 contains 15 residues. CDR3 region: CASSFGARGSYGYTF. DNA of the CDR3: TGTGCCAGCAGCTTTGGGGCAAGGGGGTCTTATGGCTACACCTTC.

V and J are TRBV7-3 and TRBJ2-3; the match to TRBD2 covers 13 bases. V gave up 5 bases and J gave up 6 bases; unmatched junction bases: 14. The CDR3 totals 18 residues. The germline CDR1 and CDR2 sequences are SGHTA and FQGTGA. The CDR3 here is CASSPGLAGVRFPDTQYF. The CDR3 nucleotides read TGTGCCAGCAGCCCCGGACTAGCGGGAGTGAGGTTCCCGGATACGCAGTATTTT.

The V gene is TRBV21-1, the J gene TRBJ1-4; no check of the table's D call, TRBD1, against the DNA was made. TRBV21-1 is an annotated pseudogene. The length of the CDR3 is 17 residues. CDR3 in DNA: TGTGCCAGCAGTCGTTCGGGACGCACTGCAACTAATGAAAAACTGTTTTTT. Protein product: CASSRSGRTATNEKLFF.

The rearrangement uses TRBV6-4 and TRBJ2-1; 8 positions agree with TRBD2. This CDR3 region has 14 residues. CDR1 and CDR2 from the germline V gene are MRHNA and SNTAGT. V shed 2 bases, J shed 3 bases, and the junction held 0 bases outside the gene matches. The CDR3 nucleotides are TGTGCCAGCAGTGACCGGGGGGGCTACAATGAGCAGTTCTTC. Amino acid sequence: CASSDRGGYNEQFF.

This clonotype was observed a few times. The chain combines TRBV29-1 with TRBJ2-3; 15 nucleotides match TRBD2. CDR3 length equals 15 residues. CDR1 is SQVTM and CDR2 is ANQGSEA in the germline V gene. The V segment lost 4 bases and the J segment 6 bases; nucleotides outside the gene matches: 5. The CDR3, as DNA: TGCAGCGTTGTAGGGGGACTAGCGGGGGGCGATACGCAGTATTTT. It translates to CSVVGGLAGGDTQYF.

This clonotype was observed a few times. This sequence joins TRBV7-2 and TRBJ2-7; 10 positions match TRBD2. Losses at the gene ends were 5 bases for V and 2 bases for J; bases not matched to a gene: 6. The CDR3 consists of 15 residues. Per germline, CDR1 SGHTA and CDR2 FQGNSA. The CDR3 sequence is CASSPLAGAAYEQYF. The DNA of the CDR3 is TGTGCCAGCAGCCCTCTAGCGGGAGCGGCCTACGAGCAGTACTTC.

This clonotype was observed a few times. J is TRBJ2-1 and V is TRBV7-3, with D unresolved. V gave up 2 bases and J gave up 8 bases, with 10 bases separating them. In germline, CDR1 is SGHTA, CDR2 FQGTGA. CDR3 length: 13 residues. This chain's CDR3 is CASSLPPSDEQFF. The CDR3 DNA follows: TGTGCCAGCAGCTTACCCCCATCTGATGAGCAGTTCTTC.

V and J are TRBV3-1 and TRBJ1-2; D is unclear. The germline V and J ends were trimmed by 6 bases and 8 bases, with 22 bases remaining between them. Per the germline V gene, CDR1 is LGHDT and CDR2 is YNNKEL (reference sequence). This CDR3 spans 15 amino acids. For the CDR3, the DNA is TGTGCCAGCAGGCCCGGGCCATATCTGAAAGGAGGCTACACCTTC. It specifies CASRPGPYLKGGYTF.

The J gene is TRBJ2-3, the V gene TRBV4-1; 8 bases are shared with TRBD2. The CDR3 contains 17 residues. V lost 2 bases to trimming and J lost 0 bases; unmatched junction nucleotides: 7. Per germline, CDR1 MGHRA and CDR2 YSYEKL. The CDR3 region has the DNA TGCGCCAGCAGCCAACGGCCGGGACTAGGAAGCACAGATACGCAGTATTTT. This gives the protein CASSQRPGLGSTDTQYF.

This clonotype was seen more than once but under ten times. The genes are TRBV7-7 and TRBJ2-3, with D unresolved. CDR1 is SSHAT and CDR2 is FNYEAQ in the germline V gene (reference sequence). CDR3 length: 13 amino acids. Trimming removed 3 bases at V and 4 bases at J, with 8 bases between. CDR3 DNA: TGTGCCAGCAGCTTTGAGGTAGCAGATACGCAGTATTTT. The encoded protein is CASSFEVADTQYF.

The chain has TRBV7-3 and TRBJ2-1, with 8 positions matching TRBD1. Trimming took 4 bases from V and 4 from J; bases not matched to a gene: 6. Per germline, CDR1 SGHTA and CDR2 FQGTGA. The CDR3 spans 15 residues. In nucleotides, the CDR3 is TGTGCCAGCAGCTCAATGGGACAGGCTTACAATGAGCAGTTCTTC. As protein: CASSSMGQAYNEQFF.

As regards this clonotype: A read error may explain this, as a much larger clone is one base away. The chain carries TRBV28 and TRBJ2-1, with 7 bases matching TRBD1. The V and J ends lost 2 bases and 12 bases, in that order; junction bases with no gene match: 4. This CDR3 has 12 residues. Germline V gene lookup returns CDR1 MDHEN and CDR2 SYDVKM. The CDR3 DNA is TGTGCCAGCAGTTTAGGCTGGGACAGGCAGTTCTTC. Protein: CASSLGWDRQFF.

This clonotype was picked up a small number of times. V and J are TRBV9 and TRBJ1-1, with D perhaps TRBD1 (6 bases). Germline V lookup: CDR1 SGDLS, CDR2 YYNGEE. The CDR3 length is 18 residues. V shed 4 bases and J shed 3 bases, with 25 bases lying between them. CDR3 residues: CASSPSLGMGGQDTEAFF. The CDR3 bases are TGTGCCAGCAGCCCGAGTTTAGGGATGGGGGGCCAGGACACTGAAGCTTTCTTT.

The gene calls are TRBV11-2 and TRBJ2-7; TRBD2 is a possible D gene (5 bases). The CDR3 runs to 14 residues. Germline CDR1 is SGHAT and CDR2 is FQNNGV. The V end lost 5 bases, the J end lost 2 bases, and 13 bases lay between the germline ends. As DNA, the CDR3 is TGTGCCAGCAGCCGATCCCGGGGAACCTACGAGCAGTACTTC. As protein: CASSRSRGTYEQYF.

This clonotype has a handful of counts. The chain combines TRBV24-1 with TRBJ1-2; possibly TRBD1 for D (6 bases). The germline V gene encodes CDR1 KGHDR and CDR2 SFDVKD. The CDR3 consists of 14 residues. V shed 4 bases and J shed 7 bases, with 15 bases lying between them. This CDR3 reads CATSDPGDTRGYTF. DNA of the CDR3: TGTGCCACCAGTGACCCAGGGGATACGCGTGGCTACACCTTC.